This T cell receptor (beta chain) is drawn from a study of identical twins. This clonotype has only a few counts. Germline CDR1 is ENHRY and CDR2 is SYGVKD. V was cut by 3 bases and J by 1 base, with 13 bases left in between. The CDR3 runs 16 residues. TCRdb reprocessed the 5' RACE reads via MiXCR and lists one record per CDR3 protein. The sample records 400,000 to 650,000 distinct CDR3 sequences, 22% being singletons. The sample also formed part of further work on T cells expressing NK-cell markers.

This chain uses TRBV10-3 with TRBJ2-1, with D hard to call. This sequence was found in a woman younger than 30 in good health. Sample: CD4+ T cells sorted from blood. This CDR3 is CAISDRARTSYNEQFF. CDR3 in DNA: TGTGCCATCAGTGACCGGGCTAGAACGTCCTACAATGAGCAGTTCTTC.